This entry is about one T cell receptor (beta chain). Its antigen is unidentified. PCR primers comprised 60 Vbeta and 13 Jbeta primers. The data were produced by immunoSEQ multiplex PCR, yet TCRdb's version contains in-frame clones alone and is incomplete. Here the sample spans approximately 100,000 clones, over 70% being singletons. The source of the sample is a study of cytomegalovirus exposure and HLA in healthy donors. In the study overall: T cells numbering around 180 million yielded 90 million to 140 million unique TCR beta sequences in an earlier analysis. In terms of ancestry, the Caucasian-associated cluster contained roughly four fifths of the approximately 400 genotyped donors. Study-level findings and limits: A later analysis linked some 17,000 TCR beta sequences to HLA alleles at 0.05 false discovery rate. A later analysis, which compared TCR beta chains of equal frequency, found the HLA-associated ones more clonally expanded.

V lost 6 bases to trimming and J lost 5 bases, with 19 bases between them. This CDR3 is built from 15 residues. Germline lookup yields CDR1 ENHRY and CDR2 SYGVKD. Material: PBMCs. The chain carries TRBV10-3 and TRBJ1-1, with TRBD1 as a possible D gene (6 bases). The source is a woman in her thirties or forties in good health and CMV-seronegative. This CDR3 is CAIRPGGVGGTEAFF. The CDR3 DNA reads as TGTGCCATCAGGCCCGGGGGGGTAGGGGGAACTGAAGCTTTCTTT.